This T cell receptor beta chain was sequenced for a study of identical twins. Study-level results: Models predicted less out-of-frame TCR alpha sharing in monozygotic twins than was found. Some out-of-frame alpha sequences were shared by twins, and these showed excess low generation probability.

This CDR3 region has 18 residues. Germline CDR1 is LGHNA and CDR2 is YNFKEQ. V shed 2 bases, J shed 2 bases, and the junction held 11 bases outside the gene matches. TCRdb redid the calling of the 5' RACE reads with MiXCR, one entry per CDR3 protein. The table shows around 1.7 million distinct CDR3 sequences, with 32% occurring only once. About this clonotype: As yet, its antigen is unknown.

This chain connects TRBV4-2 to TRBJ1-2; 10 bases fit TRBD1. Sequenced material: cord blood. This TCR derives from a newborn girl in good health. CDR3 sequence (DNA): TGTGCCAGCAGCCAAATCCGGGACAGGGGAGTGAGAAACTATGGCTACACCTTC. This codes for CASSQIRDRGVRNYGYTF.